This is a list of T cell receptor beta chains from one sample in a study of blood T cell repertoires in COVID-19. Sequencing used immunoSEQ multiplex PCR; TCRdb keeps in-frame clones, though not all of them. The table lists about 200,000 clones, 70% to 90% of them singletons. Sequenced material: PBMCs or T cells enriched from blood (not recorded which). The receptors originated from a woman in her thirties who had been exposed to COVID-19. Both conserved end residues are part of each CDR3. D genes are given only for firm matches. Rows give clone size only sometimes, using once, few, many, or a class for an expanded clone.

>TRBJ2-2|few|NA|TRBV7-6
CASSLSSPTGELFF
TGTGCCAGCAGCTTATCTAGCCCCACCGGGGAGCTGTTTTTT
>TRBJ2-2|NA|NA|TRBV7-3
CASSPRIAGTNTGELFF
TGTGCCAGCAGCCCACGTATTGCGGGGACGAACACCGGGGAGCTGTTTTTT
>TRBJ1-4|NA|TRBD1|TRBV6-5
CASRPQDRVKEKLFF
TGTGCCAGCAGACCCCAGGACAGGGTGAAAGAAAAACTGTTTTTT
>TRBJ2-3|NA|TRBD1|TRBV4-1
CASSQVGQDTQYF
TGCGCCAGCAGCCAAGTGGGACAGGATACGCAGTATTTT
>TRBJ1-3|few|NA|TRBV30
CAWQTGQGNTIYF
TGTGCCTGGCAGACAGGACAAGGAAACACCATATATTTT
>TRBJ2-3|NA|TRBD1|TRBV6-5
CASRWTGGADTQYF
TGTGCCAGCAGATGGACAGGGGGCGCAGATACGCAGTATTTT
>TRBJ2-7|few|TRBD2|TRBV6-2/TRBV6-3
CASSYPGGANEQYF
TGTGCCAGCAGTTACCCCGGGGGGGCGAACGAGCAGTACTTC
>TRBJ2-7|once|TRBD1|TRBV19
CATEDRGTYEQYF
TGTGCCACCGAGGACAGGGGAACCTACGAGCAGTACTTC
>TRBJ2-3|NA|NA|TRBV6-1
CASSEEEGLGSDTQYF
TGTGCCAGCAGTGAAGAGGAGGGGTTGGGTTCAGATACGCAGTATTTT
>TRBJ2-7|once|TRBD2|TRBV11-2
CASSPTSGALGEQYF
TGTGCCAGCAGCCCGACTAGCGGGGCCCTCGGGGAGCAGTACTTC
>TRBJ1-1|NA|NA|TRBV5-4
CASRVQVENTEAFF
TGTGCCAGCAGAGTTCAGGTAGAAAACACTGAAGCTTTCTTT
>TRBJ2-2|NA|NA|TRBV5-1
CASSLLWGEDTGELFF
TGCGCCAGCAGCTTGTTATGGGGGGAAGACACCGGGGAGCTGTTTTTT
>TRBJ1-2|NA|TRBD1|TRBV30
CAEKGQGNYGYTF
TGTGCCGAGAAGGGACAGGGAAACTATGGCTACACCTTC
>TRBJ1-1|NA|TRBD1|TRBV7-3
CASSHGQGAVAFF
TGTGCCAGCAGCCACGGACAGGGGGCCGTCGCTTTCTTT
>TRBJ1-2|NA|TRBD1|TRBV2
CASERKDRGRGYTF
TGTGCCAGCGAGAGAAAAGACAGGGGTCGGGGCTACACCTTC
>TRBJ2-5|NA|TRBD2|TRBV18
CASSPLAGPQETQYF
TGTGCCAGCTCACCTCTAGCGGGACCTCAAGAGACCCAGTACTTC
>TRBJ1-5|NA|TRBD1|TRBV18
CASSLDRGYGNQPQHF
TGTGCCAGCTCGCTGGACAGGGGGTACGGCAATCAGCCCCAGCATTTT
>TRBJ1-1|NA|NA|TRBV7-2
CASSSGQGLWAFF
TGTGCCAGCAGCTCAGGGCAGGGGTTGTGGGCTTTCTTT
>TRBJ1-2|few|NA|TRBV27
CASSWAGSYGYTF
TGTGCCAGCAGTTGGGCCGGAAGCTATGGCTACACCTTC
>TRBJ1-3|NA|NA|TRBV13
CASSLGQSSGNTIYF
TGTGCCAGCAGCCTAGGACAGTCCTCTGGAAACACCATATATTTT
>TRBJ1-2|NA|TRBD1|TRBV2
CASSNPIDREDYGYTF
TGTGCCAGCAGCAATCCGATTGACAGGGAGGACTATGGCTACACCTTC
>TRBJ1-1|NA|TRBD1|TRBV5-1
CASRSTGASGEAFF
TGCGCCAGCCGATCTACAGGGGCGTCAGGTGAAGCTTTCTTT
>TRBJ2-1|NA|NA|TRBV14
CASSLQYNEQFF
TGTGCCAGCAGTCTCCAGTACAATGAGCAGTTCTTC
>TRBJ2-2|NA|TRBD1|TRBV2
CASSPRGQGGTGELFF
TGTGCCAGCAGTCCTCGAGGACAGGGTGGCACCGGGGAGCTGTTTTTT
>TRBJ2-7|NA|NA|TRBV27
CASSLGASRGTYEQYF
TGTGCCAGCAGTTTGGGGGCGAGCAGGGGAACCTACGAGCAGTACTTC
>TRBJ2-3|NA|NA|TRBV7-9
CASSSSTDTQYF
TGTGCCAGCAGCTCGAGCACAGATACGCAGTATTTT